These T cell receptor beta chains were read from a single sample in a study of PD-L1 blockade in urothelial cancer. Only in-frame clones appear in the TCRdb table, and some are missing; sequencing was by immunoSEQ multiplex PCR. The repertoire holds 35,000 to 55,000 clones, roughly 85% seen once, with about 15% in the top ten. Sequences were derived from PBMCs, sampled around atezolizumab (anti-PD-L1) treatment. The receptors stem from a man between 60 and 75 years old with urothelial cancer. CDR3s include the opening cysteine and the closing phenylalanine or tryptophan. The order of the fields is D gene, clone size, V gene, J gene, CDR3 protein, CDR3 DNA. D genes are given only for firm matches. Only part of the rows carry a size: once, few, many, or a class if the clone is expanded.

NA	NA	TRBV5-1	TRBJ1-1	CASSPPGHLNTEAFF	TGCGCCAGCAGCCCCCCCGGACACTTGAACACTGAAGCTTTCTTT
NA	few	TRBV5-5	TRBJ1-5	CASSWGEGTNQPQHF	TGTGCCAGCAGCTGGGGGGAAGGAACGAATCAGCCCCAGCATTTT
NA	once	TRBV5-1	TRBJ2-2	CASSPGTGELFF	TGCGCCAGCAGCCCAGGGACCGGGGAGCTGTTTTTT
NA	NA	TRBV2	TRBJ2-3	CASSSLGAGDTQYF	TGTGCCTCCAGCAGTTTGGGGGCCGGAGATACGCAGTATTTT
TRBD1	few	TRBV18	TRBJ2-2	CASSPGQAETGELFF	TGTGCCAGCTCACCAGGACAGGCCGAAACCGGGGAGCTGTTTTTT
TRBD1	NA	TRBV5-1	TRBJ2-5	CASSPRDSQETQYF	TGCGCCAGCAGCCCACGGGACAGCCAAGAGACCCAGTACTTC
NA	NA	TRBV27	TRBJ2-3	CASSLSISLDTDTQYF	TGTGCCAGCAGTTTATCGATATCGCTAGACACAGATACGCAGTATTTT
NA	NA	TRBV6-5	TRBJ1-2	CASSYSIDGAGDGYTF	TGTGCCAGCAGTTACTCGATTGATGGGGCGGGGGATGGCTACACCTTC
NA	NA	TRBV6-5	TRBJ2-3	CASSSLTGDTQYF	TGTGCCAGCAGCTCACTAACCGGGGATACGCAGTATTTT
NA	NA	TRBV5-8	TRBJ1-1	CASSWDNENTEAFF	TGTGCCAGCAGCTGGGACAACGAGAACACTGAAGCTTTCTTT
NA	NA	TRBV6-5	TRBJ1-4	CASSYDGDPTNEKLFF	TGTGCCAGCAGTTACGACGGAGACCCAACTAATGAAAAACTGTTTTTT
TRBD1	NA	TRBV2	TRBJ1-4	CASRGTENEKLFF	TGTGCCAGCAGGGGGACAGAAAATGAAAAACTGTTTTTT
NA	NA	TRBV19	TRBJ1-3	CASSMNFPRNTIYF	TGTGCCAGTAGTATGAACTTCCCGAGGAACACCATATATTTT
TRBD1	NA	TRBV6-4	TRBJ1-5	CASSRDRGTALHSNQPQHF	TGTGCCAGCAGTCGGGACAGGGGGACTGCCTTGCATAGCAATCAGCCCCAGCATTTT
NA	NA	TRBV6-1	TRBJ2-7	CASSVLAPSYEQYF	TGTGCCAGCAGTGTCCTCGCGCCCTCCTACGAGCAGTACTTC
NA	NA	TRBV30	TRBJ2-5	CAWSVFRVGQETQYF	TGTGCCTGGAGTGTATTCAGGGTCGGACAAGAGACCCAGTACTTC
NA	NA	TRBV11-1	TRBJ2-5	CASSSAEETQYF	TGTGCCAGTTCGTCGGCGGAAGAGACCCAGTACTTC
TRBD1	NA	TRBV5-5	TRBJ2-3	CASSLRTGTDTQYF	TGTGCCAGCAGCTTGAGGACAGGGACAGATACGCAGTATTTT
NA	few	TRBV19	TRBJ2-1	CASSSGFSYNEQFF	TGTGCCAGTAGTAGCGGTTTCTCCTACAATGAGCAGTTCTTC
TRBD1	NA	TRBV11-2	TRBJ2-3	CASRRDSNTDTQYF	TGTGCCAGCAGAAGGGACAGCAACACAGATACGCAGTATTTT
TRBD1	NA	TRBV29-1	TRBJ1-1	CSVEPGTGNTEAFF	TGCAGCGTTGAACCTGGGACAGGGAACACTGAAGCTTTCTTT
TRBD1	NA	TRBV25-1	TRBJ1-2	CASSEPDRGHGYTF	TGTGCCAGCAGTGAACCGGACAGGGGGCACGGCTACACCTTC
NA	few	TRBV28	TRBJ1-5	CASKGGGSQPQHF	TGTGCCAGCAAGGGTGGGGGGAGTCAGCCCCAGCATTTT
NA	NA	TRBV28	TRBJ1-6	CASRMQGNNSPLHF	TGTGCCAGCAGGATGCAGGGGAATAATTCACCCCTCCACTTT
NA	once	TRBV5-1	TRBJ2-5	CASSLGASKETQYF	TGCGCCAGCAGCTTGGGGGCGTCGAAAGAGACCCAGTACTTC
TRBD1	NA	TRBV5-1	TRBJ2-3	CASSWAGTGSTDTQYF	TGCGCCAGCAGCTGGGCCGGGACAGGGAGCACAGATACGCAGTATTTT
TRBD2	NA	TRBV28	TRBJ2-7	CASSPGTSGLEQYF	TGTGCCAGCAGTCCCGGGACTAGCGGCCTTGAGCAGTACTTC
TRBD1	NA	TRBV6-5	TRBJ1-5	CASSSRQGGQPQHF	TGTGCCAGCAGTTCCCGACAGGGTGGTCAGCCCCAGCATTTT
NA	NA	TRBV4-2	TRBJ1-1	CASSQDHPGGVAEAFF	TGTGCCAGCAGCCAAGATCACCCGGGTGGAGTGGCTGAAGCTTTCTTT
NA	NA	TRBV5-6	TRBJ2-3	CASSLPGGPSTDTQYF	TGTGCCAGCAGCTTGCCCGGGGGACCTAGCACAGATACGCAGTATTTT
TRBD1	NA	TRBV4-1	TRBJ2-2	CASSQEETGGNTGELFF	TGCGCCAGCAGCCAAGAGGAGACAGGGGGAAACACCGGGGAGCTGTTTTTT
NA	NA	TRBV28	TRBJ2-7	CASSLGGQGYEQYF	TGTGCCAGCAGTTTGGGGGGTCAGGGCTACGAGCAGTACTTC
TRBD1	NA	TRBV11-2	TRBJ2-3	CASSLVGVFGTGEVDTQYF	TGTGCCAGCAGCTTAGTAGGTGTGTTTGGGACAGGGGAGGTAGATACGCAGTATTTT
NA	NA	TRBV10-3	TRBJ1-1	CAISEGSLGLVRNTEAFF	TGTGCCATCAGTGAGGGGTCGCTGGGCCTCGTCAGGAACACTGAAGCTTTCTTT
NA	NA	TRBV18	TRBJ2-2	CASSPVSDTGELFF	TGTGCCAGCTCCCCGGTATCTGACACCGGGGAGCTGTTTTTT
NA	few	TRBV28	TRBJ1-1	CASTPDMNTEAFF	TGTGCCAGCACCCCAGACATGAACACTGAAGCTTTCTTT
NA	NA	TRBV25-1	TRBJ1-2	CASSSNGGDGNYGYTF	TGTGCCAGCAGTTCGAACGGGGGGGACGGGAACTATGGCTACACCTTC
NA	NA	TRBV7-2	TRBJ2-5	CASSLDRQETQYF	TGTGCCAGCAGCTTAGACAGACAAGAGACCCAGTACTTC
TRBD1	NA	TRBV10-3	TRBJ1-1	CAISNGQGNTEAFF	TGTGCCATCAGCAATGGACAGGGGAACACTGAAGCTTTCTTT
TRBD1	once	TRBV9	TRBJ2-5	CASSPRDRQETQYF	TGTGCCAGCAGCCCCCGGGACAGACAAGAGACCCAGTACTTC
NA	NA	TRBV7-3	TRBJ2-1	CASSLTVGNEQFF	TGTGCCAGCAGCTTGACAGTCGGGAATGAGCAGTTCTTC
NA	few	TRBV7-2	TRBJ1-5	CASSLDSLSNQPQHF	TGTGCCAGCAGCTTAGACAGTCTAAGCAATCAGCCCCAGCATTTT
TRBD2	once	TRBV2	TRBJ2-1	CASRPTSGGAHEQFF	TGTGCCAGCAGGCCGACTAGCGGGGGGGCCCATGAGCAGTTCTTC
NA	NA	TRBV1	TRBJ1-1	CTSSAKGLNAEAFF	TGCACCAGCAGTGCCAAGGGACTTAATGCTGAAGCTTTCTTT
NA	NA	TRBV15	TRBJ1-4	CATSRDGGPSEKLFF	TGTGCCACCAGCAGGGACGGAGGCCCCAGTGAAAAACTGTTTTTT
NA	NA	TRBV7-9	TRBJ1-1	CASSPVQGWSTEAFF	TGTGCCAGCAGCCCTGTCCAGGGCTGGAGCACTGAAGCTTTCTTT
TRBD2	NA	TRBV18	TRBJ2-3	CASSPTSGSDTQYF	TGTGCCAGCTCACCCACTAGCGGCTCAGATACGCAGTATTTT
NA	NA	TRBV5-1	TRBJ2-2	CASSRDTGPNTGELFF	TGCGCCAGCAGCCGTGACACAGGGCCGAACACCGGGGAGCTGTTTTTT
NA	NA	TRBV5-1	TRBJ1-3	CASSLDSSGNTIYF	TGCGCCAGCAGCCTAGACAGCTCTGGAAACACCATATATTTT
TRBD1	NA	TRBV6-1	TRBJ2-1	CASYTGTGGNEQFF	TGTGCCAGCTATACCGGGACAGGGGGTAATGAGCAGTTCTTC
NA	NA	TRBV21-1	TRBJ2-2	CASSKGRGARKPGELFF	TGTGCCAGCAGCAAAGGCCGGGGAGCGAGAAAGCCCGGGGAGCTGTTTTTT
TRBD2	NA	TRBV5-1	TRBJ2-1	CASSLLAGEGEQFF	TGCGCCAGCAGCTTGTTGGCGGGGGAGGGTGAGCAGTTCTTC
NA	NA	TRBV6-4	TRBJ1-6	CASRDSANSPLHF	TGTGCCAGCAGGGACTCAGCTAATTCACCCCTCCACTTT